Given below is one TCR beta chain in context. TCR beta sequencing was performed on blood CD8+ and CD4+ T cells. The TEMRA cells underwent FACS enrichment, while the CD8+ and CD4+ T cells underwent negative isolation. The data are from a study of CD8 T cells in Susac syndrome. V shed 4 bases and J 0 bases; nucleotides not matched to a gene: 8. The CDR3 loop spans 18 amino acids. Germline V CDR1 and CDR2: SGHTA, FQGNSA. Reverse transcription used about 0.5 to 1 ug RNA and random hexamers. Multiplex PCR with immunoSEQ amplified the TCR beta CDR3 across 54 Vbeta and 13 Jbeta. One entry per CDR3 protein, called by TCRdb with MiXCR from the immunoSEQ multiplex PCR reads. Here the sample spans roughly 120,000 distinct CDR3 sequences, about 94% being singletons.

Input material: CD4+ T cells from PBMCs. The sequence came from a human donor with multiple sclerosis. The chain uses TRBV7-2 and TRBJ2-7, with 14 bases aligning to TRBD2. In nucleotides, the CDR3 is TGTGCCAGCAGCTCTCGACTAGCGGGAGGGTCGAGCTCCTACGAGCAGTACTTC. This gives the protein CASSSRLAGGSSSYEQYF.